This is a list of T cell receptor beta chains from one sample in a study of shared clonotypes between healthy human individuals. TCRdb's table, derived via immunoSEQ multiplex PCR, lists solely in-frame clones and lacks some. The sample includes fewer than 650,000 clones, 70% to 80% of them seen just once. Sequenced material: PBMCs. The receptor set was obtained from a woman in her thirties or forties in good health. Some clones in this sample may be carry-over from other donors' samples. Both conserved end residues are part of each CDR3. The order of the fields is CDR3 protein, CDR3 DNA, V gene, J gene, D gene, clone size, CDR3 length. D genes are given only for firm matches. The size entry is marked missing in some rows and otherwise reads once, few, many or a size class.

CDR3aa: CASKPSPGTGNYEQYF
CDR3nt: TGTGCCAGCAAACCCAGCCCCGGGACAGGGAATTACGAGCAGTACTTC
v_gene: TRBV27
j_gene: TRBJ2-7
d_gene: TRBD1
abundance: -
len: 16

CDR3aa: CASSLAAEGEQYF
CDR3nt: TGCGCCAGCAGCTTGGCCGCGGAGGGCGAGCAGTACTTC
v_gene: TRBV5-1
j_gene: TRBJ2-7
d_gene: -
abundance: -
len: 13

CDR3aa: CARERYSGSSNEQYF
CDR3nt: TGTGCCAGAGAACGATATAGCGGGAGTTCCAACGAGCAGTACTTC
v_gene: TRBV5-3
j_gene: TRBJ2-7
d_gene: TRBD2
abundance: -
len: 15

CDR3aa: CASSKGLAGSYNEQFF
CDR3nt: TGCGCCAGCAGCAAGGGACTAGCGGGAAGCTACAATGAGCAGTTCTTC
v_gene: TRBV7-3
j_gene: TRBJ2-1
d_gene: TRBD2
abundance: -
len: 16

CDR3aa: CASSLVLGGNNQPQHF
CDR3nt: TGTGCCAGCAGCTTAGTCTTGGGGGGGAATAACCAGCCCCAGCATTTT
v_gene: TRBV7-9
j_gene: TRBJ1-5
d_gene: -
abundance: once
len: 16

CDR3aa: CAGFSSQETQYF
CDR3nt: TGTGCCGGCTTCTCTAGCCAAGAGACCCAGTACTTC
v_gene: TRBV2
j_gene: TRBJ2-5
d_gene: -
abundance: -
len: 12

CDR3aa: CASGQETQYF
CDR3nt: TGTGCCAGCGGCCAAGAGACCCAGTACTTC
v_gene: TRBV27
j_gene: TRBJ2-5
d_gene: -
abundance: -
len: 10

CDR3aa: CASSPTSGRNYEQYF
CDR3nt: TGCGCCAGCAGCCCGACTAGCGGGAGAAACTACGAGCAGTACTTC
v_gene: TRBV4-1
j_gene: TRBJ2-7
d_gene: TRBD2
abundance: -
len: 15

CDR3aa: CASSLEYNEQFF
CDR3nt: TGTGCCAGCAGCTTGGAATACAATGAGCAGTTCTTC
v_gene: TRBV5-4
j_gene: TRBJ2-1
d_gene: -
abundance: -
len: 12

CDR3aa: CASRSQGDQPQHF
CDR3nt: TGTGCCAGCAGATCACAGGGAGATCAGCCCCAGCATTTT
v_gene: TRBV28
j_gene: TRBJ1-5
d_gene: -
abundance: -
len: 13

CDR3aa: CASSGTGSALSSYEQYF
CDR3nt: TGTGCCAGCAGTGGGACCGGGTCGGCTTTAAGCTCCTACGAGCAGTACTTC
v_gene: TRBV5-6
j_gene: TRBJ2-7
d_gene: -
abundance: -
len: 17

CDR3aa: CASDEGDTSTDTQYF
CDR3nt: TGCGCCAGCGACGAAGGGGACACAAGCACAGATACGCAGTATTTT
v_gene: TRBV4-1
j_gene: TRBJ2-3
d_gene: -
abundance: -
len: 15

CDR3aa: CASSVEGANQPQHF
CDR3nt: TGTGCCAGCAGTGTTGAGGGGGCGAATCAGCCCCAGCATTTT
v_gene: TRBV6-1
j_gene: TRBJ1-5
d_gene: TRBD1
abundance: -
len: 14

CDR3aa: CASTRTGLAKNIQYF
CDR3nt: TGTGCCAGTACCAGGACAGGGCTAGCCAAAAACATTCAGTACTTC
v_gene: TRBV19
j_gene: TRBJ2-4
d_gene: TRBD1
abundance: -
len: 15

CDR3aa: CASSLRGAGSTYEQYF
CDR3nt: TGTGCCAGCAGCCTAAGGGGGGCGGGGTCGACCTACGAGCAGTACTTC
v_gene: TRBV7-8
j_gene: TRBJ2-7
d_gene: -
abundance: -
len: 16

CDR3aa: CSVDTGGRAYEQYF
CDR3nt: TGCAGCGTCGACACTGGCGGGAGGGCGTACGAGCAGTACTTC
v_gene: TRBV29-1
j_gene: TRBJ2-7
d_gene: TRBD2
abundance: few
len: 14

CDR3aa: CASSLAQGGDYNEQFF
CDR3nt: TGCGCCAGCAGCTTGGCACAGGGGGGTGACTACAATGAGCAGTTCTTC
v_gene: TRBV5-1
j_gene: TRBJ2-1
d_gene: TRBD1
abundance: -
len: 16

CDR3aa: CASSPGLAGGSYEQYF
CDR3nt: TGTGCCAGCTCACCCGGACTAGCGGGCGGCTCCTACGAGCAGTACTTC
v_gene: TRBV18
j_gene: TRBJ2-7
d_gene: TRBD2
abundance: -
len: 16

CDR3aa: CASSIVATNEKLFF
CDR3nt: TGTGCCAGTAGTATAGTAGCAACTAATGAAAAACTGTTTTTT
v_gene: TRBV19
j_gene: TRBJ1-4
d_gene: -
abundance: -
len: 14

CDR3aa: CASSPPSADTQYF
CDR3nt: TGTGCCAGCTCACCACCTTCGGCAGATACGCAGTATTTT
v_gene: TRBV18
j_gene: TRBJ2-3
d_gene: -
abundance: -
len: 13

CDR3aa: CASSFGGPGQVGGYTF
CDR3nt: TGTGCCAGCAGTTTTGGGGGACCGGGACAGGTCGGCGGCTACACCTTC
v_gene: TRBV28
j_gene: TRBJ1-2
d_gene: TRBD1
abundance: once
len: 16

CDR3aa: CASSSSRYRVNTEAFF
CDR3nt: TGTGCCAGCAGTTCAAGTAGGTACAGGGTGAACACTGAAGCTTTCTTT
v_gene: TRBV28
j_gene: TRBJ1-1
d_gene: -
abundance: -
len: 16

CDR3aa: CAWSVQGFVANTEAFF
CDR3nt: TGTGCCTGGAGTGTTCAGGGGTTTGTTGCGAACACTGAAGCTTTCTTT
v_gene: TRBV30
j_gene: TRBJ1-1
d_gene: -
abundance: many
len: 16

CDR3aa: CASSQPGQGVYEQYF
CDR3nt: TGCGCCAGCAGCCAACCGGGACAGGGTGTCTACGAGCAGTACTTC
v_gene: TRBV5-1
j_gene: TRBJ2-7
d_gene: TRBD1
abundance: -
len: 15

CDR3aa: CASSKDTTYEQYF
CDR3nt: TGTGCCAGCAGTAAAGACACGACCTACGAGCAGTACTTC
v_gene: TRBV5-4
j_gene: TRBJ2-7
d_gene: -
abundance: -
len: 13

CDR3aa: CASSIWDEAFF
CDR3nt: TGTGCCAGTAGTATCTGGGATGAAGCTTTCTTT
v_gene: TRBV19
j_gene: TRBJ1-1
d_gene: -
abundance: many
len: 11

CDR3aa: CASSLTRLGEQYF
CDR3nt: TGTGCCAGCAGCTTGACTAGGCTGGGGGAGCAGTACTTC
v_gene: TRBV5-8
j_gene: TRBJ2-7
d_gene: -
abundance: many
len: 13

CDR3aa: CSVDPGGSEQFF
CDR3nt: TGCAGCGTTGATCCGGGGGGCAGTGAGCAGTTCTTC
v_gene: TRBV29-1
j_gene: TRBJ2-1
d_gene: -
abundance: -
len: 12

CDR3aa: CASSFGPGLAANGEQYF
CDR3nt: TGTGCCAGCAGCTTCGGACCGGGACTAGCGGCGAACGGCGAGCAGTACTTC
v_gene: TRBV11-2
j_gene: TRBJ2-7
d_gene: TRBD2
abundance: -
len: 17

CDR3aa: CASSQDRGHSYEQYF
CDR3nt: TGTGCCAGCAGCCAAGACAGGGGGCATTCCTACGAGCAGTACTTC
v_gene: TRBV14
j_gene: TRBJ2-7
d_gene: TRBD1
abundance: -
len: 15

CDR3aa: CASSTGLVGTLEETQYF
CDR3nt: TGCGCCAGCAGCACGGGACTAGTAGGAACTTTAGAGGAGACCCAGTACTTC
v_gene: TRBV5-1
j_gene: TRBJ2-5
d_gene: TRBD2
abundance: -
len: 17

CDR3aa: CASSPTSSGANVLTF
CDR3nt: TGTGCCAGCAGCCCCACCAGCTCTGGGGCCAACGTCCTGACTTTC
v_gene: TRBV11-3
j_gene: TRBJ2-6
d_gene: -
abundance: once
len: 15

CDR3aa: CASSLTSGSYNEQFF
CDR3nt: TGCGCCAGCAGCTTGACCTCAGGGTCCTACAATGAGCAGTTCTTC
v_gene: TRBV5-1
j_gene: TRBJ2-1
d_gene: -
abundance: once
len: 15

CDR3aa: CASSLDGQETQYF
CDR3nt: TGTGCCAGCAGCTTAGACGGTCAAGAGACCCAGTACTTC
v_gene: TRBV7-3
j_gene: TRBJ2-5
d_gene: -
abundance: -
len: 13

CDR3aa: CASSTRQVGSDTQYF
CDR3nt: TGTGCCAGCAGCACCCGACAGGTTGGGTCAGATACGCAGTATTTT
v_gene: TRBV7-8
j_gene: TRBJ2-3
d_gene: -
abundance: -
len: 15

CDR3aa: CSVFTLAKRGTDTQYF
CDR3nt: TGCAGCGTTTTCACACTAGCGAAAAGGGGCACAGATACGCAGTATTTT
v_gene: TRBV29-1
j_gene: TRBJ2-3
d_gene: TRBD2
abundance: -
len: 16

CDR3aa: CASSLWTWAGGDEQYF
CDR3nt: TGTGCCAGCAGCCTATGGACCTGGGCGGGAGGCGACGAGCAGTACTTC
v_gene: TRBV11-2
j_gene: TRBJ2-7
d_gene: TRBD2
abundance: -
len: 16

CDR3aa: CASSRESSGANVLTF
CDR3nt: TGTGCCAGCAGCAGAGAGTCCTCTGGGGCCAACGTCCTGACTTTC
v_gene: TRBV9
j_gene: TRBJ2-6
d_gene: -
abundance: -
len: 15

CDR3aa: CASSSRTSANTGELFF
CDR3nt: TGTGCCAGCAGTTCTCGGACTAGCGCGAACACCGGGGAGCTGTTTTTT
v_gene: TRBV6-6
j_gene: TRBJ2-2
d_gene: TRBD2
abundance: -
len: 16

CDR3aa: CASSFQVQETQYF
CDR3nt: TGTGCCAGCAGCTTCCAGGTACAAGAGACCCAGTACTTC
v_gene: TRBV7-9
j_gene: TRBJ2-5
d_gene: -
abundance: few
len: 13